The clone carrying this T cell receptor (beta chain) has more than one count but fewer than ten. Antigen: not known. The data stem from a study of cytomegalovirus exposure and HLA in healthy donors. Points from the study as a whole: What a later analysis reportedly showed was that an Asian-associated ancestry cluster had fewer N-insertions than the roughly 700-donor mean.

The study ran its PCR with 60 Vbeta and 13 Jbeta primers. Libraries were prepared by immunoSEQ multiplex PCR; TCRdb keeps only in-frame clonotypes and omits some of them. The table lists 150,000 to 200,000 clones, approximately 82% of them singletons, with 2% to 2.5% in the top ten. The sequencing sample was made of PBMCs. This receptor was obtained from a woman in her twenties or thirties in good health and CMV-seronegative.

The CDR3 sequence is CASSQDVPGESTGELFF. CDR3 nucleotide sequence: TGCGCCAGCAGCCAAGATGTCCCGGGGGAAAGTACCGGGGAGCTGTTTTTT. The chain employs TRBV4-3 and TRBJ2-2; D possibly corresponds to TRBD2 (6 bases). The CDR3 consists of 17 residues. Trimming took 0 bases from V and 5 from J, leaving 16 bases between them. Germline CDR1 LGHNA, CDR2 YSLEER.